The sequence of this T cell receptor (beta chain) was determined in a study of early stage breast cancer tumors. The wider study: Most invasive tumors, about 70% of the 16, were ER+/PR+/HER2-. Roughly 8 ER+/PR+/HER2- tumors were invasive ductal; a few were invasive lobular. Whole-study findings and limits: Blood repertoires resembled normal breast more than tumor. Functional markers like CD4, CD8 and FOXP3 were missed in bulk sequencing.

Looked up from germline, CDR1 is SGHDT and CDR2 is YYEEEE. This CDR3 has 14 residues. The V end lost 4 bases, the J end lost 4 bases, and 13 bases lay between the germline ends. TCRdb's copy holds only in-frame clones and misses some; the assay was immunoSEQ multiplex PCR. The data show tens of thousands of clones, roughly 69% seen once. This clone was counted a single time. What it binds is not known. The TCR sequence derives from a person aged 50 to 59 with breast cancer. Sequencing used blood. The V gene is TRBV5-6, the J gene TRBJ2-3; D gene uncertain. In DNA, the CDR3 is TGTGCCAGCAGCCCCGGCTCTCAGGCAGATACGCAGTATTTT. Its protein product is CASSPGSQADTQYF.